The 15 T cell receptor beta chains given below trace back to one sample, sequenced in a study of response to subunit inactivated influenza vaccine listed by TCRdb under 2018. The library was produced with RT-PCR. The instrument was an Illumina HiSeq 2500. The raw public data were reprocessed by TCRdb itself: fastp quality trimming at Q25, MiXCR clonotype calling, in-frame beta chains only. Entries that share a CDR3 protein sequence are merged under the most common genes and DNA. This sample lists almost 600,000 distinct CDR3 sequences; around 13% were detected once. Together, the top ten hold 11% of the sample. The sample consisted of PBMCs from blood, taken about 13 days after vaccination. The origin of the receptors is a man aged 45-65 years who received an inactivated influenza vaccine. Donor details come from another sample of the same person, matched by shared clones.

This clonotype appeared once. The chain carries TRBV7-8 and TRBJ2-3; D gene uncertain. V lost 1 base and J 2 bases, leaving 7 bases between the germline ends. CDR1 SGHVS and CDR2 FQNEAQ come from the germline V gene. CDR3 length: 14 residues. For the CDR3, the DNA is TGTGCCAGCAGCTTAGAACGGGTCACAGATACGCAGTATTTT. Translating it yields CASSLERVTDTQYF.

This sequence joins TRBV7-2 and TRBJ1-4; possibly TRBD1 for D (5 bases). This CDR3 region has 16 residues. The V end lost 2 bases, the J end lost 8 bases, and 18 bases lay between the germline ends. Per the germline V gene, CDR1 is SGHTA and CDR2 is FQGNSA. The CDR3 bases are TGTGCCAGCAGCTTATCCCGTCCTAAACGGGGGGAAAAACTGTTTTTT. Its protein product is CASSLSRPKRGEKLFF.

This clonotype was recorded a few times. The chain recombines TRBV6-2 or TRBV6-3 with TRBJ2-2, with D maybe TRBD1 (6 bases). Germline CDR1 MNHEY, CDR2 SVGEGT. The CDR3 totals 13 residues. Trimming left V 6 bases short and J 7 bases short, with 12 bases between. CDR3 sequence (DNA): TGTGCCAGCAGGGGGACAAGGGTCGGGGAGCTGTTTTTT. Its translation is CASRGTRVGELFF.

This chain connects TRBV12-3 or TRBV12-4 to TRBJ2-4; TRBD2 is a possible D gene (6 bases). V was pared by 2 bases and J by 4 bases, with 9 bases between. The CDR3 extends over 14 amino acids. CDR3 sequence (DNA): TGTGCCAGCAGTTTATGGGGGGTAAAAAACATTCAGTACTTC. Protein: CASSLWGVKNIQYF.

Remarks on this clonotype: One end of the junction fails to match germline, which may point to a read error. The chain is built from TRBV24-1 and TRBJ2-1; TRBD1 agrees at 9 bases. Germline V gene sequence: CDR1 KGHDR, CDR2 SFDVKD. There are 12 residues in the CDR3. The CDR3 coding sequence is TGTGCCACCAGTGATGGCCTACAGGGGGCTGTCTTC. This gives the protein CATSDGLQGAVF.

V usage is TRBV7-9 and J usage is TRBJ2-7; D possibly corresponds to TRBD1 (5 bases). The CDR3 consists of 14 residues. V was shortened by 1 base and J by 0 bases, with 7 bases between the two germline ends. The V gene's germline CDR1 is SEHNR and CDR2 FQNEAQ (reference sequence). The DNA of the CDR3 is TGTGCCAGCAGCTTAGACAGGCCCTCCTACGAGCAGTACTTC. It specifies CASSLDRPSYEQYF.

This chain uses TRBV11-2 with TRBJ2-5; 9 bases are a match to TRBD2. The CDR3 spans 15 residues. With 0 bases clipped from V and 1 base from J, the junction kept 0 bases outside the gene matches. CDR1 and CDR2 from the germline V gene are SGHAT and FQNNGV. The CDR3 loop reads CASSLEREGQETQYF. The CDR3 nucleotides are TGTGCCAGCAGCTTAGAGCGGGAGGGCCAAGAGACCCAGTACTTC.

This clonotype was picked up a small number of times. The chain links TRBV7-2 to TRBJ2-7, with TRBD2 identical over 13 bases. The CDR3 contains 17 residues. V lost 4 bases and J lost 4; bases outside the gene matches: 10. Germline V gene data show CDR1 as SGHTA and CDR2 as FQGNSA. The CDR3 DNA sequence: TGTGCCAGCAGCTCGGGACTAGCGGGAATTATAGGTTACGAGCAGTACTTC. Translating it yields CASSSGLAGIIGYEQYF.

This clonotype was observed a few times. The chain combines TRBV5-5 with TRBJ2-3, with 13 bases aligning to TRBD2. CDR1 is SGHKS and CDR2 is YYEKEE in the germline V gene (reference sequence). The CDR3 is 16 residues long. Trimming removed 3 bases from V and 5 bases from J; junction bases left unmatched: 6. In DNA form, the CDR3 reads TGTGCCAGCAGCTGGGGGACTAGCGGGGTAAAAGATACGCAGTATTTT. As protein: CASSWGTSGVKDTQYF. The full variable domain, rest sourced from reference TRBV5-5 and TRBJ2-3, is DAGVTQSPTHLIKTRGQQVTLRCSPISGHKSVSWYQQVLGQGPQFIFQYYEKEERGRGNFPDRFSARQFPNYSSELNVNALLLGDSALYLCASSWGTSGVKDTQYFGPGTRLTVL.

This clonotype has just a few counts. This rearrangement joins TRBV6-5 to TRBJ2-7; D perhaps matches TRBD2 (5 bases). The CDR3 spans 13 residues. Germline CDR1 MNHEY, CDR2 SVGAGI. V was shortened by 0 bases and J by 7 bases, with 10 bases between the two germline ends. DNA of the CDR3: TGTGCCAGCAGTTACTCGAGTACGGGGGAGCAGTACTTC. Its protein is CASSYSSTGEQYF.

Concerning this clonotype itself: This may be a read error: a much more frequent sequence differs by one nucleotide. The chain carries TRBV6-2 or TRBV6-3 and TRBJ2-2; unclear D gene. The CDR3 spans 13 residues. In germline, CDR1 is MNHEY, CDR2 SVGEGT. V dropped 4 bases and J dropped 0 bases, with 3 bases sitting between them. This chain's CDR3 is CASSWTNTGELFF. In DNA, the CDR3 is TGTGCCAGCAGTTGGACGAACACCGGGGAGCTGTTTTTT.

This chain joins TRBV20-1 and TRBJ1-2; TRBD1 aligns across 9 bases. Germline assignment: CDR1 DFQATT and CDR2 SNEGSKA (reference sequence). The V and J ends lost 0 bases and 4 bases, in that order; junction bases with no gene match: 6. The CDR3 sequence is 15 residues long. The CDR3 DNA reads as TGCAGTGCTAGAGATCGGGACAGGGTGGGCTATGGCTACACCTTC. Its translation: CSARDRDRVGYGYTF.

This clonotype was picked up a small number of times. The chain carries TRBV12-3 or TRBV12-4 and TRBJ2-3, with D maybe TRBD2 (6 bases). The length of the CDR3 is 15 residues. V was shortened by 6 bases and J by 5 bases, with 18 bases between the two germline ends. The chain's CDR3 is CASRGDLSRGDTQYF. The DNA of the CDR3 is TGTGCCAGCAGGGGGGACTTAAGTAGGGGAGATACGCAGTATTTT.

The CDR3 loop reads CASSPRLAGIYNEQFF. As DNA, the CDR3 is TGTGCCAGCAGCCCTCGACTAGCGGGAATCTACAATGAGCAGTTCTTC. The chain uses TRBV7-2 and TRBJ2-1; 11 positions match TRBD2. With 5 bases clipped from V and 3 bases from J, the junction kept 6 bases outside the gene matches. CDR3 length: 16 amino acids. From germline, CDR1 is SGHTA and CDR2 FQGNSA.

A few counts support this clonotype. CDR3 DNA: TGTGCCAGCAGATCCGGGACAGGGGGTTTCTATGGCTACACCTTC. Its protein is CASRSGTGGFYGYTF. The chain carries TRBV6-2 or TRBV6-3 and TRBJ1-2, with TRBD1 identical over 11 bases. The CDR3 sequence is 15 residues long. Germline values: CDR1 MNHEY, CDR2 SVGEGT. J lost 4 bases, V lost 6 bases, and 7 bases had no gene match.